The 21 T cell receptor beta chains below come from one sample, sequenced in a study of graft-versus-host responses after intestinal transplantation (dated by TCRdb to about 2021). Libraries were built with the immunoSEQ multiplex PCR assay. Sourced from immuneACCESS, this table was stored by TCRdb with only in-frame sequences that have V and J called. A share of the clones is absent; for the studies checked, an unresolved V gene accounts for under half, and the remainder has no known explanation. The sample table holds about 45,000 clones, of which roughly nine tenths were seen once. Clones ranked in the top ten supply around 4.3% of the sample. The sequences come from PBMCs, collected 524 days after transplant. These receptors originate from a human patient who received an intestinal transplant, so some T cells may come from the graft donor.

This clone was seen a single time. This chain links TRBV21-1 with TRBJ1-1. TRBV21-1 is reported as a pseudogene. The CDR3 is 14 residues long. The CDR3 bases are TGTGCCAGCAGCAAAGGTGAGGGGAGAACTGAAGCTTTCTTT. Amino acid sequence: CASSKGEGRTEAFF.

The rearrangement joins TRBV4-1 to TRBJ2-7; 10 bases line up with TRBD2. The CDR3 spans 18 residues. Germline V gene lookup returns CDR1 MGHRA and CDR2 YSYEKL. V trimming: 0 bases; J trimming: 2 bases; junction bases outside the gene matches: 10. For the CDR3, the DNA is TGCGCCAGCAGCCAAGAAGAGGCTGGGACTAGCGATCCCTACGAGCAGTACTTC. Amino acid sequence: CASSQEEAGTSDPYEQYF.

The gene calls are TRBV9 and TRBJ2-7; possible D gene TRBD1, 6 bases. The CDR3 contains 15 residues. V was clipped by 4 bases and J by 3 bases, with 17 bases between them. Per germline, CDR1 SGDLS and CDR2 YYNGEE. For the CDR3, the DNA is TGTGCCAGCAGCTCGACCGGGACAACCGACTACGAGCAGTACTTC. Translation: CASSSTGTTDYEQYF.

This sequence joins TRBV10-3 and TRBJ1-4; TRBD1 aligns across 7 bases. V was clipped by 3 bases and J by 4 bases; unmatched bases: 2. The CDR3 runs 14 residues. The V gene's germline CDR1 is ENHRY and CDR2 SYGVKD. For the CDR3, the DNA is TGTGCCATCAGTGACGGGACAGTTAATGAAAAACTGTTTTTT. Translation gives CAISDGTVNEKLFF.

The V and J genes are TRBV10-3 and TRBJ2-1; D might be TRBD1 (5 bases). CDR1 is ENHRY and CDR2 is SYGVKD in the germline V gene. V gave up 2 bases and J gave up 3 bases, with 8 bases separating them. This CDR3 spans 14 amino acids. The CDR3 DNA follows: TGTGCCATCAGTGAGAGGGGATTCTACAATGAGCAGTTCTTC. Its translation is CAISERGFYNEQFF.

The chain is built from TRBV6-6 and TRBJ2-3; TRBD1 agrees at 9 bases. Germline assignment: CDR1 MNHNY and CDR2 SVGAGI (reference sequence). The CDR3 spans 15 residues. Losses at the gene ends were 4 bases for V and 4 bases for J; bases not matched to a gene: 6. The CDR3 reads CASSSLTGGSDTQYF. The DNA of the CDR3 is TGTGCCAGCAGTTCCTTGACAGGGGGGTCAGATACGCAGTATTTT.

In nucleotides, the CDR3 is TGTGCCAGCAGCTTAGGCACAGCCCAAGGAGCTTTCTTT. This sequence encodes CASSLGTAQGAFF. This chain links TRBV5-6 with TRBJ1-1; no firm D call. Germline V gene lookup returns CDR1 SGHDT and CDR2 YYEEEE. This CDR3 comprises 13 residues. The V gene lost 2 bases and the J gene lost 10 bases, with 15 bases spanning the gap. The variable domain in full, completed from reference TRBV5-6 and TRBJ1-1, reads DAGVTQSPTHLIKTRGQQVTLRCSPKSGHDTVSWYQQALGQGPQFIFQYYEEEERQRGNFPDRFSGHQFPNYSSELNVNALLLGDSALYLCASSLGTAQGAFFGQGTRLTVV.

The chain is built from TRBV4-2 and TRBJ2-2, with no clear D. CDR1 LGHNA and CDR2 YNFKEQ come from the germline V gene. The CDR3 loop spans 13 amino acids. Trimming removed 3 bases from V and 1 base from J, with 3 bases in between. The CDR3 spells CASSHVNTGELFF. The CDR3 nucleotides are TGTGCCAGCAGCCATGTGAACACCGGGGAGCTGTTTTTT.

J is TRBJ2-7 and V is TRBV28; D remains ambiguous. Trimming removed 3 bases at V and 5 bases at J, with 11 bases between. The germline V gene encodes CDR1 MDHEN and CDR2 SYDVKM. CDR3 length: 13 residues. The CDR3 protein is CASSFTDWDEQYF. The CDR3 bases are TGTGCCAGCAGTTTTACAGATTGGGACGAGCAGTACTTC.

This chain connects TRBV5-5 to TRBJ2-3, with D possibly TRBD2 on 6 matching bases. Germline CDR1 and CDR2: SGHKS and YYEKEE (reference sequence). V lost 3 bases to trimming and J lost 1 base, with 15 bases between them. CDR3 length equals 16 residues. DNA for the CDR3: TGTGCCAGCAGCTACATAAAGACTAGAGGCACAGATACGCAGTATTTT. It codes for CASSYIKTRGTDTQYF.

The gene calls are TRBV7-9 and TRBJ2-7; TRBD2 aligns across 12 bases. The V gene end was trimmed by 5 bases and the J gene end by 0 bases; junction bases not matched to a gene: 8. The CDR3 is made up of 17 amino acids. Germline V gene lookup returns CDR1 SEHNR and CDR2 FQNEAQ (reference sequence). CDR3 protein: CASSHPLAGGPSYEQYF. The CDR3 region has the DNA TGTGCCAGCAGCCACCCTCTAGCGGGAGGGCCCTCCTACGAGCAGTACTTC. Looking up the rest from reference TRBV7-9 and TRBJ2-7 gives the full variable domain: DTGVSQNPRHKITKRGQNVTFRCDPISEHNRLYWYRQTLGQGPEFLTYFQNEAQLEKSRLLSDRFSAERPKGSFSTLEIQRTEQGDSAMYLCASSHPLAGGPSYEQYFGPGTRLTVT.

CDR3 DNA sequence: TGTGCCAGCAGCGGAAAGACTAGCGGGGGTAGGGGCTACAATGAGCAGTTCTTC. It encodes CASSGKTSGGRGYNEQFF. The chain couples TRBV9 to TRBJ2-1; 12 nucleotides line up with TRBD2. The CDR3 contains 18 residues. V trimming: 3 bases; J trimming: 3 bases; junction bases outside the gene matches: 10. Germline lookup yields CDR1 SGDLS and CDR2 YYNGEE.

The rearrangement links TRBV27 to TRBJ2-5; a possible D gene is TRBD2 (6 bases). The length of the CDR3 is 14 residues. Germline V gene sequence: CDR1 MNHEY, CDR2 SMNVEV (reference sequence). Trimming left V 1 base short and J 5 bases short, with 11 bases between. The CDR3 reads CASSLLAGYETQYF. The CDR3 DNA sequence: TGTGCCAGCAGTTTATTGGCGGGATATGAGACCCAGTACTTC.

The chain combines TRBV7-3 with TRBJ2-3, with 7 bases lining up with TRBD2. The germline V gene has CDR1 SGHTA and CDR2 FQGTGA. V shed 1 base, J shed 0 bases, and the junction held 7 bases outside the gene matches. The CDR3 extends over 17 amino acids. The CDR3 here is CASSLSGTTSSTDTQYF. CDR3 DNA sequence: TGTGCCAGCAGCTTAAGCGGGACTACTTCTAGCACAGATACGCAGTATTTT.

V usage is TRBV19 and J usage is TRBJ2-3, with D maybe TRBD1 (6 bases). The V and J ends lost 10 bases and 1 base respectively, with 21 bases between them. This CDR3 is built from 16 residues. The germline gives CDR1 LNHDA, CDR2 SQIVND (reference sequence). CDR3 sequence reads: CATTSRGPLGTDTQYF. The DNA of the CDR3 is TGTGCCACCACCAGCAGGGGCCCATTAGGCACAGATACGCAGTATTTT.

The chain is built from TRBV7-6 and TRBJ2-5; possible D gene TRBD2, 5 bases. The CDR3 consists of 15 residues. Per germline, CDR1 SGHVS and CDR2 FNYEAQ. V lost 1 base and J 4 bases, leaving 13 bases between the germline ends. The CDR3, as DNA: TGTGCCAGCAGCTTAGAAGCGGCCGGCGGAGAGACCCAGTACTTC. Translated: CASSLEAAGGETQYF.

Turning to this clone: At one boundary the junction diverges from the germline segment, which might be a read error. The rearrangement joins TRBV4-1 to TRBJ2-7; D uncertain. In germline, CDR1 is MGHRA, CDR2 YSYEKL. There are 13 residues in the CDR3. The CDR3 sequence: CVSSQVDPNEQYF. Written as DNA, the CDR3 is TGCGTCAGCAGCCAAGTCGACCCAAACGAGCAGTACTTC.

The CDR3 sequence: CASSSSLGVDEQFF. CDR3 bases: TGTGCCAGCAGTTCCTCCTTAGGTGTGGATGAGCAGTTCTTC. The gene calls are TRBV28 and TRBJ2-1, with no clear D. Trimming pared 4 bases from V and 8 bases from J, leaving 15 bases between. CDR3 length: 14 residues. Germline CDR1 reads MDHEN; CDR2 reads SYDVKM.

The rearrangement joins TRBV28 to TRBJ2-5; D is uncertain. Germline V CDR1 and CDR2: MDHEN, SYDVKM. This CDR3 contains 14 residues. Trimming pared 0 bases from V and 3 bases from J, leaving 8 bases between. In DNA form, the CDR3 reads TGTGCCAGCAGTTTATGGGTGCATAAAGAGACCCAGTACTTC. Translating gives CASSLWVHKETQYF.

This clone was detected once. The chain has TRBV9 and TRBJ1-1; 7 bases are a match to TRBD1. The junction had 9 bases not matched to a gene; V was cut back by 3 bases and J by 4 bases. Germline loops: CDR1 SGDLS, CDR2 YYNGEE. The CDR3 runs 15 residues. Here the CDR3 reads CASSALTGLSTEAFF. CDR3 sequence (DNA): TGTGCCAGCAGCGCCTTGACAGGGCTGAGCACTGAAGCTTTCTTT. Full variable domain (remainder filled in from reference TRBV9 and TRBJ1-1): DSGVTQTPKHLITATGQRVTLRCSPRSGDLSVYWYQQSLDQGLQFLIQYYNGEERAKGNILERFSAQQFPDLHSELNLSSLELGDSALYFCASSALTGLSTEAFFGQGTRLTVV.

This chain joins TRBV27 and TRBJ1-6; TRBD1 matches 8 bases. Germline CDR1 and CDR2: MNHEY and SMNVEV (reference sequence). This CDR3 comprises 14 residues. With V trimmed by 3 bases and J by 11 bases, 6 bases remained unmatched. As DNA, the CDR3 is TGTGCCAGCAGTTTCCGACAGGGGAATACACCCCTCCACTTT. Its protein is CASSFRQGNTPLHF.